The following is a TCR beta chain sequence with its context. Its cognate antigen is unknown. With 60 Vbeta and 13 Jbeta primers, the PCR was carried out. Here immunoSEQ multiplex PCR was the method, and the copy in TCRdb shows in-frame clones only, minus some. The table includes approximately 100,000 clones, more than 65% detected once. This specimen belongs to a study of cytomegalovirus exposure and HLA in healthy donors. Study-wide results and caveats: At a 0.05 false discovery rate, a later analysis found some 18,000 TCR beta sequences to be associated with HLA alleles. From TCR beta sequences, most subjects' HLA-A and HLA-B alleles were reportedly predicted accurately. Analyses of presence/absence relied on an assumption of roughly uniform sequencing depth across donors.

V shed 3 bases and J 10 bases; nucleotides not matched to a gene: 12. Germline CDR1 MRHNA, CDR2 SNTAGT. This CDR3 has 15 amino acids. The receptor comes from a man aged 35-49 years in good health and CMV-seropositive. V and J are TRBV6-4 and TRBJ2-1, with 7 bases matching TRBD2. Sequences were obtained from PBMCs. The CDR3 nucleotides read TGTGCCAGCAGTGAGGTGGTAGCGGGCCTGAGAGAGCAGTTCTTC. This gives the protein CASSEVVAGLREQFF.